This T cell receptor beta chain appears in the sequencing data of a study of blood T cell repertoires in COVID-19. The table came from immunoSEQ multiplex PCR; TCRdb's copy has only in-frame clones and leaves some out. The sample contains 160,000 or so clones, around 89% of which appear only once. Sequenced material: peripheral blood. The receptor comes from a man aged 60-69 years with acute or convalescent COVID-19.

CDR3 in amino acids: CASSLVRAGVNEQYF. The CDR3 DNA is TGTGCCAGCAGTTTGGTGAGGGCAGGGGTTAACGAGCAGTACTTC. The chain employs TRBV27 and TRBJ2-7, with D perhaps matching TRBD1 (6 bases). Trimming left V 3 bases short and J 5 bases short, with 17 bases between. From germline, CDR1 is MNHEY and CDR2 SMNVEV (reference sequence). The CDR3 runs 15 residues.